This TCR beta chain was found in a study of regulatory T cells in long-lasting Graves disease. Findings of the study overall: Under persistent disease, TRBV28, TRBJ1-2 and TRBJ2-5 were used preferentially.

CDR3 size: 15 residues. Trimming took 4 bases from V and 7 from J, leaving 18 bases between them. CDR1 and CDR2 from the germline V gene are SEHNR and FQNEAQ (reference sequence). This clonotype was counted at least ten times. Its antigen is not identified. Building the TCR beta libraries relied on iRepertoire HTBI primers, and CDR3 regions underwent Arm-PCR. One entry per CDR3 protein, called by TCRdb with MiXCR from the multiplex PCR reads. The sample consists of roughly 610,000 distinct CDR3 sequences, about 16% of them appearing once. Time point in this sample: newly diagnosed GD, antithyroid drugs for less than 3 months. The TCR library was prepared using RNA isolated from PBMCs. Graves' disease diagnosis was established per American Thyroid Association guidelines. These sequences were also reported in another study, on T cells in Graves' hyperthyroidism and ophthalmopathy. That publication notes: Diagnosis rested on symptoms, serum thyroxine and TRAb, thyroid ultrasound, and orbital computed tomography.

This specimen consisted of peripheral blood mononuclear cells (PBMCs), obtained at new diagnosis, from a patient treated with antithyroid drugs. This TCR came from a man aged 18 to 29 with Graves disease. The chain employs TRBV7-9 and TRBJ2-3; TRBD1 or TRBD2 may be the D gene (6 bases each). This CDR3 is CASSSTGGRGHTQYF. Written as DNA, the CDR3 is TGTGCCAGCAGCTCGACCGGGGGCCGAGGACATACGCAGTATTTT.